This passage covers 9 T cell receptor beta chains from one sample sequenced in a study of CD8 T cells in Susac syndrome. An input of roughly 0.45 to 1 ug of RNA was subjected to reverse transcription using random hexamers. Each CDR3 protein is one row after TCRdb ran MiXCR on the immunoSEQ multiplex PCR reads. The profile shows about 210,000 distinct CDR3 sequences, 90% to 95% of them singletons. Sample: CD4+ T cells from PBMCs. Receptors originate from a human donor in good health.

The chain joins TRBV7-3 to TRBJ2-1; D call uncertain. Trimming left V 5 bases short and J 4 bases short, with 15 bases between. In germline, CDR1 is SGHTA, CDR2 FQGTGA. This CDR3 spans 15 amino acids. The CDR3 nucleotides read TGTGCCAGCAGCCCCGACCCACAGCTGTACAATGAGCAGTTCTTC. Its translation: CASSPDPQLYNEQFF.

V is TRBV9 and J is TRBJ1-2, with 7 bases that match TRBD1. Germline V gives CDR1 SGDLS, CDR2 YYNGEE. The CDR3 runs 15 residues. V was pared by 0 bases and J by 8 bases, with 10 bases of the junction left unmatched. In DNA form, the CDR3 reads TGTGCCAGCAGCGTAGACCCGACAGGGCGTGAAGGCTACACCTTC. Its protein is CASSVDPTGREGYTF.

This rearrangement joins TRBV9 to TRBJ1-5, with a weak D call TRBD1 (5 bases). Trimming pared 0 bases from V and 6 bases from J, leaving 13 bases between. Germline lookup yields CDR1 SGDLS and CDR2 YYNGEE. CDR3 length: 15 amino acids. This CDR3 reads CASSVDPGASQPQHF. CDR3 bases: TGTGCCAGCAGCGTAGATCCTGGGGCGAGTCAGCCCCAGCATTTT.

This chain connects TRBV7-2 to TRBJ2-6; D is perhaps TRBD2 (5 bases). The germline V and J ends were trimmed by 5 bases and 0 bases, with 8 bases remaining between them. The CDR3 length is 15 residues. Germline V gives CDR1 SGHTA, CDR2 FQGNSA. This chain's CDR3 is CASSRLSSGANVLTF. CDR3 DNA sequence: TGTGCCAGCAGCCGACTATCCTCTGGGGCCAACGTCCTGACTTTC.

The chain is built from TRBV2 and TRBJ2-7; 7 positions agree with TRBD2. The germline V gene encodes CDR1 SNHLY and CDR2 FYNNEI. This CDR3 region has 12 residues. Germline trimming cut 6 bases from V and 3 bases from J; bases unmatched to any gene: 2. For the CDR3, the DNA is TGTGCCAGCAGGGGGGAGGGCTACGAGCAGTACTTC. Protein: CASRGEGYEQYF.

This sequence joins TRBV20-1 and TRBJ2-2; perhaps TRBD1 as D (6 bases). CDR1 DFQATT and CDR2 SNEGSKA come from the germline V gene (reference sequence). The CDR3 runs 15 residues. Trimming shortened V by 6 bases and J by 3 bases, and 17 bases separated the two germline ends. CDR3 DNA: TGCAGTGCCCCCCCGGACAGTCGGCACACCGGGGAGCTGTTTTTT. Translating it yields CSAPPDSRHTGELFF.

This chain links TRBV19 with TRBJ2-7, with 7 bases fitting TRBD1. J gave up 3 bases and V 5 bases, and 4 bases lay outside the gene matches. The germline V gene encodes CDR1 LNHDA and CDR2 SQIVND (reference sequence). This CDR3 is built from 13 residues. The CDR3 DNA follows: TGTGCCAGTAGTCCCAGGACAGGCTACGAGCAGTACGTC. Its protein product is CASSPRTGYEQYV.

CDR3 DNA: TGTGCCATCAGTGAGAACACAGGGAACACTGAAGCTTTCTTT. It encodes CAISENTGNTEAFF. This rearrangement joins TRBV10-3 to TRBJ1-1, with D maybe TRBD1 (5 bases). Trimming took 2 bases from V and 1 from J, leaving 8 bases between them. The CDR3 runs to 14 residues. Germline V gives CDR1 ENHRY, CDR2 SYGVKD.

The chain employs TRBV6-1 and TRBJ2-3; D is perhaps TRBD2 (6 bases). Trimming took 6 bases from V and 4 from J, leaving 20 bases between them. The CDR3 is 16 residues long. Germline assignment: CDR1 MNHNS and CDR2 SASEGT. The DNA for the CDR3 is TGTGCCAGCAGCAGCCCCGCTAGCGTCGGCTCAGATACGCAGTATTTT. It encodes CASSSPASVGSDTQYF.